Listed here are 24 T cell receptor beta chains from one sample, sequenced in a study of cytomegalovirus exposure and HLA in healthy donors. With 60 Vbeta and 13 Jbeta primers, the PCR was carried out. Clones were read by immunoSEQ multiplex PCR, and TCRdb kept only the in-frame ones, dropping some. This table has around 140,000 clones, approximately 76% appearing once. Sequencing was done on a sample of PBMCs. Source of these receptors: a middle-aged man in good health and CMV-seronegative.

This clone was counted between two and nine times. J is TRBJ2-1 and V is TRBV4-1; 12 bases agree with TRBD2. The ends lost 6 bases at V and 9 bases at J; junction bases unmatched: 9. Germline CDR1 and CDR2: MGHRA and YSYEKL. This CDR3 contains 15 residues. The CDR3 nucleotides read TGCGCCAGCAGAAGTCGGCTAGCGGGAGGGTTTGAGCAGTTCTTC. This translates into CASRSRLAGGFEQFF.

This clone was observed a single time. CDR3 region: CASSLLGSSGSAQHEQYF. In DNA form, the CDR3 reads TGTGCCAGCAGCTTATTAGGTTCTAGCGGGAGTGCCCAACACGAGCAGTACTTC. The J gene is TRBJ2-7, the V gene TRBV11-2; 10 nucleotides align to TRBD2. This CDR3 has 18 residues. After removal of 2 bases from V and 5 bases from J, the junction contained 15 bases not matched to a gene. Germline V CDR1 and CDR2: SGHAT, FQNNGV.

The chain carries TRBV5-1 and TRBJ1-6, with D hard to call. The CDR3 totals 13 residues. The V gene lost 0 bases and the J gene lost 7 bases, with 5 bases spanning the gap. Germline V lookup: CDR1 SGHRS, CDR2 YFSETQ. The CDR3 bases are TGCGCCAGCAGCTTGGACTTGAATTCACCCCTCCACTTT. It specifies CASSLDLNSPLHF. The whole variable domain, filled in from reference TRBV5-1 and TRBJ1-6, reads KAGVTQTPRYLIKTRGQQVTLSCSPISGHRSVSWYQQTPGQGLQFLFEYFSETQRNKGNFPGRFSGRQFSNSRSEMNVSTLELGDSALYLCASSLDLNSPLHFGNGTRLTVT.

V is TRBV5-4 and J is TRBJ2-2; 8 nucleotides align to TRBD2. Per the germline V gene, CDR1 is SGHNT and CDR2 is YYREEE (reference sequence). V dropped 2 bases and J dropped 4; count of bases not matched to a gene: 4. The CDR3 runs 15 residues. DNA of the CDR3: TGTGCCAGCAGCTTACTAGCGGAAACCACCGGGGAGCTGTTTTTT. Translated, it gives CASSLLAETTGELFF.

The V gene is TRBV28, the J gene TRBJ2-2; tentative D call: TRBD1 (6 bases). The CDR3 spans 14 residues. Trimming shortened V by 7 bases and J by 0 bases, and 9 bases separated the two germline ends. Germline V gene sequence: CDR1 MDHEN, CDR2 SYDVKM. CDR3 sequence reads: CASKGESNTGELFF. The CDR3 DNA is TGTGCCAGCAAGGGGGAATCGAACACCGGGGAGCTGTTTTTT.

The table lists this clone with a few counts. The genes are TRBV6-1 and TRBJ1-4; possibly TRBD1 for D (5 bases). The germline gives CDR1 MNHNS, CDR2 SASEGT. The CDR3 length is 15 residues. V gave up 1 base and J gave up 5 bases, with 11 bases separating them. The CDR3 DNA reads TGTGCCAGCAGTGAAGTCACAGGTCCCAATGAAAAACTGTTTTTT. It yields the protein CASSEVTGPNEKLFF.

This chain connects TRBV18 to TRBJ2-7, with 14 bases aligning to TRBD2. This CDR3 comprises 17 residues. Germline V gene lookup returns CDR1 KGHSH and CDR2 LQKENI. V dropped 3 bases and J dropped 6; count of bases not matched to a gene: 10. The CDR3 loop reads CASSPRYGTSGSPEQYF. The CDR3 coding sequence is TGTGCCAGCTCACCCCGTTACGGGACTAGCGGGAGCCCCGAGCAGTACTTC.

The chain recombines TRBV30 with TRBJ2-1, with 9 bases aligning to TRBD2. CDR3 length: 14 amino acids. Per germline, CDR1 GTSNPN and CDR2 SVGIG (reference sequence). The V and J ends lost 2 bases and 5 bases, in that order; junction bases with no gene match: 4. The CDR3 is CAWSRVAGDNEQFF. Written as DNA, the CDR3 is TGTGCCTGGAGTCGTGTAGCGGGGGACAATGAGCAGTTCTTC.

V is TRBV19 and J is TRBJ2-7, with 7 bases aligning to TRBD2. The CDR3 is made up of 16 amino acids. The V gene's germline CDR1 is LNHDA and CDR2 SQIVND (reference sequence). Trimming at V came to 3 bases and at J to 3 bases, leaving 11 bases not matched to a gene. In nucleotides, the CDR3 is TGTGCCAGTAGTATCCCAAGCGGGGACCCTGGCTACGAGCAGTACTTC. Its translation is CASSIPSGDPGYEQYF. Complete variable domain (other parts from reference TRBV19 and TRBJ2-7): DGGITQSPKYLFRKEGQNVTLSCEQNLNHDAMYWYRQDPGQGLRLIYYSQIVNDFQKGDIAEGYSVSREKKESFPLTVTSAQKNPTAFYLCASSIPSGDPGYEQYFGPGTRLTVT.

V usage is TRBV6-5 and J usage is TRBJ1-6; 7 positions match TRBD1. There are 14 residues in the CDR3. Looked up from germline, CDR1 is MNHEY and CDR2 is SVGAGI. Losses at the gene ends were 6 bases for V and 8 bases for J; bases not matched to a gene: 7. Written as DNA, the CDR3 is TGTGCCAGCAGGCCTACAGGGGATTATTCACCCCTCCACTTT. Protein: CASRPTGDYSPLHF.

The chain has TRBV4-1 and TRBJ2-1, with 7 bases matching TRBD1. The CDR3 length is 13 residues. V lost 8 bases, J lost 8 bases, and 9 bases stayed unmatched. Germline values: CDR1 MGHRA, CDR2 YSYEKL. The DNA for the CDR3 is TGCGCCAGCGCGGCACAGGGGCGGGATGAGCAGTTCTTC. As protein: CASAAQGRDEQFF.

V gene TRBV28 combines with J gene TRBJ2-1; 12 bases match TRBD2. Germline trimming cut 6 bases from V and 2 bases from J; bases unmatched to any gene: 5. The CDR3 has 16 residues. Germline CDR1 is MDHEN and CDR2 is SYDVKM. CDR3 in amino acids: CASSLRTSGTYNEQFF. The CDR3 DNA reads as TGTGCCAGCAGCCTACGGACTAGCGGGACCTACAATGAGCAGTTCTTC. Complete variable domain (other parts from reference TRBV28 and TRBJ2-1): DVKVTQSSRYLVKRTGEKVFLECVQDMDHENMFWYRQDPGLGLRLIYFSYDVKMKEKGDIPEGYSVSREKKERFSLILESASTNQTSMYLCASSLRTSGTYNEQFFGPGTRLTVL.

A few counts support this clone. V gene TRBV7-6 combines with J gene TRBJ1-3, with a possible D match to TRBD1 (5 bases). CDR1 and CDR2 from the germline V gene are SGHVS and FNYEAQ. V gave up 5 bases and J gave up 0 bases, with 8 bases separating them. This CDR3 spans 14 amino acids. The CDR3 DNA sequence: TGTGCCAGCAGCCAAGGGGCCTCTGGAAACACCATATATTTT. It translates to CASSQGASGNTIYF.

This clone was seen more than once but under ten times. V usage is TRBV28 and J usage is TRBJ2-5; D may be TRBD1 (5 bases). The J call may be faulty, since TRBJ2-7 better matches the DNA end. The CDR3 covers 14 residues. Germline V gives CDR1 MDHEN, CDR2 SYDVKM. CDR3 amino acids: CASSLSGRDYEQYF. The DNA of the CDR3 is TGTGCCAGCAGTTTATCGGGCAGGGACTACGAGCAGTACTTC.

This chain connects TRBV2 to TRBJ2-1; the match to TRBD1 covers 10 bases. This CDR3 region has 13 residues. Germline V gives CDR1 SNHLY, CDR2 FYNNEI. V dropped 7 bases and J dropped 4; count of bases not matched to a gene: 1. The CDR3 reads CASTGQGYNEQFF. The CDR3 DNA sequence: TGTGCCAGCACGGGACAGGGGTACAATGAGCAGTTCTTC. The variable domain in full, completed from reference TRBV2 and TRBJ2-1, reads EPEVTQTPSHQVTQMGQEVILRCVPISNHLYFYWYRQILGQKVEFLVSFYNNEISEKSEIFDDQFSVERPDGSNFTLKIRSTKLEDSAMYFCASTGQGYNEQFFGPGTRLTVL.

This chain joins TRBV7-8 and TRBJ2-5; 9 positions match TRBD1. Germline loops: CDR1 SGHVS, CDR2 FQNEAQ. The CDR3 contains 15 residues. V was pared by 5 bases and J by 5 bases, with 9 bases of the junction left unmatched. In DNA form, the CDR3 reads TGTGCCAGCAGCCCCAGCGGGACAGGGTTGGAGACCCAGTACTTC. Encoded protein: CASSPSGTGLETQYF.

The J gene is TRBJ2-5, the V gene TRBV29-1, with TRBD1 as a possible D gene (7 bases). V lost 4 bases to trimming and J lost 3 bases, with 15 bases between them. This CDR3 contains 14 residues. In germline, CDR1 is SQVTM, CDR2 ANQGSEA. CDR3 nucleotides: TGCAGCGTTGTAAGGGCAGGGGGGAAAGAGACCCAGTACTTC. This codes for CSVVRAGGKETQYF.

The V gene is TRBV27, the J gene TRBJ1-6; 10 bases line up with TRBD1. Germline CDR1 is MNHEY and CDR2 is SMNVEV (reference sequence). The CDR3 covers 14 residues. The V gene end was trimmed by 5 bases and the J gene end by 9 bases; junction bases not matched to a gene: 4. DNA for the CDR3: TGTGCCAGCAGTGCCGGGACAGGGGTTTCACCCCTCCACTTT. It yields the protein CASSAGTGVSPLHF.

The gene calls are TRBV10-3 and TRBJ2-3, with D possibly matching TRBD2 (5 bases). In germline, CDR1 is ENHRY, CDR2 SYGVKD. The CDR3 totals 13 residues. Trimming pared 6 bases from V and 6 bases from J, leaving 13 bases between. The CDR3 sequence is CAISWTPSDTQYF. In DNA, the CDR3 is TGTGCCATCAGCTGGACTCCTTCTGATACGCAGTATTTT.

V is TRBV7-9 and J is TRBJ2-3; 9 bases match TRBD2. The ends lost 0 bases at V and 4 bases at J; junction bases unmatched: 8. Germline-derived CDR1 and CDR2 are SEHNR and FQNEAQ (reference sequence). The CDR3 covers 17 residues. The CDR3 DNA follows: TGTGCCAGCAGCTTAGCAGGGCTAGCGGGACCCGCAGATACGCAGTATTTT. Its translation: CASSLAGLAGPADTQYF.

This clone has more than one count but fewer than ten. This chain links TRBV5-6 with TRBJ2-1; 7 nucleotides align to TRBD2. Germline CDR1 SGHDT, CDR2 YYEEEE. This CDR3 has 14 amino acids. Trimming at V came to 0 bases and at J to 6 bases, leaving 3 bases not matched to a gene. The CDR3: CASSLGGGSNEQFF. The DNA for the CDR3 is TGTGCCAGCAGCTTGGGGGGAGGGTCCAATGAGCAGTTCTTC.

The CDR3 region is CASSWGRVSYEQYF. The CDR3 nucleotides read TGTGCCAGCAGCTGGGGCAGGGTCTCCTACGAGCAGTACTTC. This chain links TRBV11-2 with TRBJ2-7; weak D call: TRBD1 (5 bases). Per germline, CDR1 SGHAT and CDR2 FQNNGV. V was pared by 4 bases and J by 0 bases, with 10 bases between. The CDR3 length is 14 residues.

The rearrangement joins TRBV10-3 to TRBJ1-2; TRBD1 agrees at 8 bases. The junction had 2 bases not matched to a gene; V was cut back by 4 bases and J by 10 bases. Germline V CDR1 and CDR2: ENHRY, SYGVKD. This CDR3 is 11 amino acids long. The CDR3 nucleotides read TGTGCCATCAGTGGGGACAGGCTCTACACCTTC. Amino acid sequence: CAISGDRLYTF.

The chain combines TRBV9 with TRBJ1-1; the match to TRBD1 covers 10 bases. The CDR3 covers 16 residues. The J segment lost 5 bases and the V segment lost 0 bases, leaving 7 bases of the junction unmatched. In germline, CDR1 is SGDLS, CDR2 YYNGEE. This chain's CDR3 is CASSVGDRGRGTEAFF. CDR3 bases: TGTGCCAGCAGCGTAGGCGACAGGGGGCGTGGGACTGAAGCTTTCTTT.